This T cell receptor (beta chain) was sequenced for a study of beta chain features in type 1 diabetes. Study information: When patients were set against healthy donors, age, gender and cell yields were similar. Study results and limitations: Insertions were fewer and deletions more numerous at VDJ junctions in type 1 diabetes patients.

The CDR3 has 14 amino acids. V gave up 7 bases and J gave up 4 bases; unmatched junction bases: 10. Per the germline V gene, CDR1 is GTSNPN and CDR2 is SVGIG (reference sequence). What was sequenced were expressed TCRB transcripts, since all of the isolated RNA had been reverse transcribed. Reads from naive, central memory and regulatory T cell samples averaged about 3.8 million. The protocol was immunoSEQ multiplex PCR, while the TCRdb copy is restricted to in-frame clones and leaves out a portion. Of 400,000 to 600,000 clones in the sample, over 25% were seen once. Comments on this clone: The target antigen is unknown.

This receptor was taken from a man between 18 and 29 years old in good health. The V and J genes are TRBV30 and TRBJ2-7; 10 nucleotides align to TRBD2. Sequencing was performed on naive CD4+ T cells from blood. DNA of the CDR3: TGTGCCTCCACCGGCAGCGGGAGGGAATACGAGCAGTACTTC. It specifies CASTGSGREYEQYF. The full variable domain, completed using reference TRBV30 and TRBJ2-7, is SQTIHQWPATLVQPVGSPLSLECTVEGTSNPNLYWYRQAAGRGLQLLFYSVGIGQISSEVPQNLSASRPQDRQFILSSKKLLLSDSGFYLCASTGSGREYEQYFGPGTRLTVT.